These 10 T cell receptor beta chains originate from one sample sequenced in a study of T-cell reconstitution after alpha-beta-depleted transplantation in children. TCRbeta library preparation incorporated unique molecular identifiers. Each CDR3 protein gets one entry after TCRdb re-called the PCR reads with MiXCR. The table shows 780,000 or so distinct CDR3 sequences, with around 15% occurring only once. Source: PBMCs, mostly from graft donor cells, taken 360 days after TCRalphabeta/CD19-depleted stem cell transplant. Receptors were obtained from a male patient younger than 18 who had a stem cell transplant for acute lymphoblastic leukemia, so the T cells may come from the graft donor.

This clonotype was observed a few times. DNA of the CDR3: TGTGCCAGCAGCCAAGCCTCGAGCAATCAGCCCCAGCATTTT. It yields the protein CASSQASSNQPQHF. The rearrangement joins TRBV3-1 to TRBJ1-5, with D uncertain. Trimming left V 1 base short and J 1 base short, with 5 bases between. The CDR3 totals 14 residues. Germline-derived CDR1 and CDR2 are LGHDT and YNNKEL (reference sequence).

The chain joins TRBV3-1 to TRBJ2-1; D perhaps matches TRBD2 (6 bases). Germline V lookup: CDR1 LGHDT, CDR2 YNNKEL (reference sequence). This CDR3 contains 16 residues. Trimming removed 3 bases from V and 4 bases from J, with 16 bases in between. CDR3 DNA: TGTGCCAGCAGCCAGTCCCCCCGGGAGTGGTACAATGAGCAGTTCTTC. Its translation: CASSQSPREWYNEQFF.

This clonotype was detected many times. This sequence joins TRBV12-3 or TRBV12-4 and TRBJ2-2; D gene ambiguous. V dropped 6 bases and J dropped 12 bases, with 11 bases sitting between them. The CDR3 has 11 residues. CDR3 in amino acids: CASSRQGQLFF. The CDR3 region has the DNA TGTGCCAGCAGCAGACAAGGGCAGCTGTTTTTT.

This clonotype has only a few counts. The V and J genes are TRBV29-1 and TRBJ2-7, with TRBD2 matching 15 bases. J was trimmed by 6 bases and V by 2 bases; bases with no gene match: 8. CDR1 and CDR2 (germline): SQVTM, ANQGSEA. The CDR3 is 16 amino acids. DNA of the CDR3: TGCAGCGTTGAAATTGGGACTAGCGGGAGGTTCTTCGAGCAGTACTTC. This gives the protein CSVEIGTSGRFFEQYF.

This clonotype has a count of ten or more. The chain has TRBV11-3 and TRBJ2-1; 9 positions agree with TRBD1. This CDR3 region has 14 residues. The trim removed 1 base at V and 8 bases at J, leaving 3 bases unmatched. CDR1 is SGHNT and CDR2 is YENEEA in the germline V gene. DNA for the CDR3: TGTGCCAGCAGCTTAGGACAGGGGGGCGATGAGCAGTTCTTC. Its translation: CASSLGQGGDEQFF.

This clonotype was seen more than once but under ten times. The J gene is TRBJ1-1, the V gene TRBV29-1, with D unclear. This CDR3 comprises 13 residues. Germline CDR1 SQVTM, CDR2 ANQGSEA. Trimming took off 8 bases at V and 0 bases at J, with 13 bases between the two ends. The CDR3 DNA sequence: TGCAGCATCCACAGCTACATGAACACTGAAGCTTTCTTT. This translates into CSIHSYMNTEAFF. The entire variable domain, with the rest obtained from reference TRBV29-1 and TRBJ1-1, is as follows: SAVISQKPSRDICQRGTSLTIQCQVDSQVTMMFWYRQQPGQSLTLIATANQGSEATYESGFVIDKFPISRPNLTFSTLTVSNMSPEDSSIYLCSIHSYMNTEAFFGQGTRLTVV.

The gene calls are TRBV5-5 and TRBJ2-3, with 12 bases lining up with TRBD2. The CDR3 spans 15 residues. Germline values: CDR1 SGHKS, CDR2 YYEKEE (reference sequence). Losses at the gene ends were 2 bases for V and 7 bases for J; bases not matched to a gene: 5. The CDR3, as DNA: TGTGCCAGCAGCTTAGGACTAGCGGGAATGAATACGCAGTATTTT. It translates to CASSLGLAGMNTQYF.

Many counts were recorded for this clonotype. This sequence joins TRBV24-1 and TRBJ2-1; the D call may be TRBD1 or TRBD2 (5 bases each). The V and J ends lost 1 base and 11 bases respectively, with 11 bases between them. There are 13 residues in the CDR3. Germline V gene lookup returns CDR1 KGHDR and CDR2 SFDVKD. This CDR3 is CATSDFFGGKQFF. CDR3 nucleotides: TGTGCCACCAGTGATTTTTTTGGGGGAAAGCAGTTCTTC.

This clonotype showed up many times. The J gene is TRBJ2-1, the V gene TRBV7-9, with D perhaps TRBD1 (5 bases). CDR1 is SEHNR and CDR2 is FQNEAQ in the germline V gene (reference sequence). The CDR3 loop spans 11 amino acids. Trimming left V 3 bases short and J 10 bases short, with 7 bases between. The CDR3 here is CASSFWTEQFF. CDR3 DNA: TGTGCCAGCAGCTTTTGGACAGAGCAGTTCTTC.

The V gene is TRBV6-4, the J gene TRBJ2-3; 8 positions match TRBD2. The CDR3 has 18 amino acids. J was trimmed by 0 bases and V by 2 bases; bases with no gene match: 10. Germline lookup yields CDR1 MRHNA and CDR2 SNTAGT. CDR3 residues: CASSDAGEAGESTDTQYF. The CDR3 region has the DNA TGTGCCAGCAGTGACGCCGGGGAAGCGGGAGAGAGCACAGATACGCAGTATTTT.